This T cell receptor beta chain was profiled in a study of tumor-infiltrating lymphocytes in primary liver carcinoma. The researchers produced TCR beta cDNA from roughly 500 ng total RNA with a constant-region primer. Three nested multiplex PCR rounds of slightly modified ARM-PCR generated TCR beta libraries. TCRdb itself ran the multiplex PCR reads through MiXCR, one entry per CDR3 protein. The sample gives roughly 120,000 distinct CDR3 sequences, around 60% of which show up once; around 9.3% is in the top ten. Bulk tissue was left unsorted, and RNA and DNA were co-extracted from roughly 20-30 mg of it. This clonotype was recorded many times. The sequenced sample was liver tumor tissue from sampling region 1. Subset here: tumor region T1, superior pole. This TCR was sampled from a woman aged 55-70 years with primary liver carcinoma and hepatitis B virus infection.

The CDR3 region has the DNA TGTGCCAGCAGTGCCCGGGACAGGGGAGGATACGAGCAGTACTTC. Its protein is CASSARDRGGYEQYF. The rearrangement joins TRBV12-3 or TRBV12-4 to TRBJ2-7; 10 bases fit TRBD1. Trimming cost V 5 bases and J 4 bases; bases outside gene matches: 8. CDR3 length: 15 amino acids.